The 29 T cell receptor beta chains reported below all come from one sample, sequenced in a study of blood T cell repertoires in COVID-19. The data were produced by immunoSEQ multiplex PCR, yet TCRdb's version contains in-frame clones alone and is incomplete. Of about 220,000 clones in the sample, approximately 85% were seen once. Sequencing input: peripheral blood. The receptors shown here come from a woman in her 70s with COVID-19, enrolled during active disease.

This chain links TRBV7-3 with TRBJ2-3, with 9 positions matching TRBD2. Trimming at V came to 3 bases and at J to 4 bases, leaving 2 bases not matched to a gene. The germline V gene encodes CDR1 SGHTA and CDR2 FQGTGA. The length of the CDR3 is 14 residues. CDR3 loop: CASSFSGRSDTQYF. The DNA for the CDR3 is TGTGCCAGCAGCTTTAGCGGGAGATCAGATACGCAGTATTTT.

This chain joins TRBV6-5 and TRBJ1-5; TRBD1 matches 11 bases. CDR3 length equals 16 residues. J lost 4 bases, V lost 4 bases, and 6 bases had no gene match. In germline, CDR1 is MNHEY, CDR2 SVGAGI. The DNA of the CDR3 is TGTGCCAGCAGTTTTGCAGGGACAGGGGGAAATCAGCCCCAGCATTTT. This sequence encodes CASSFAGTGGNQPQHF.

This clone came up a few times. This chain links TRBV5-5 with TRBJ2-7, with 10 bases matching TRBD2. Germline CDR1 SGHKS, CDR2 YYEKEE (reference sequence). The CDR3 has 18 residues. V lost 2 bases and J lost 0; bases outside the gene matches: 11. CDR3 residues: CASSLLVASGSPSYEQYF. DNA of the CDR3: TGTGCCAGCAGCTTACTAGTGGCTAGCGGGAGTCCCTCCTACGAGCAGTACTTC.

This clone turned up a few times. This chain uses TRBV6-5 with TRBJ2-7; D is ambiguous. Germline values: CDR1 MNHEY, CDR2 SVGAGI. Trimming shortened V by 0 bases and J by 1 base, and 10 bases separated the two germline ends. This CDR3 is 15 amino acids long. The DNA of the CDR3 is TGTGCCAGCAGTTACTCTCCCACTCCATCCTACGAGCAGTACTTC. This gives the protein CASSYSPTPSYEQYF.

The chain couples TRBV9 to TRBJ2-5; 9 bases map to TRBD1. Losses at the gene ends were 0 bases for V and 1 base for J; bases not matched to a gene: 4. This CDR3 region has 16 residues. Germline V gene lookup returns CDR1 SGDLS and CDR2 YYNGEE. CDR3 in DNA: TGTGCCAGCAGCGTAGGGAACAGGGGGCCCCAAGAGACCCAGTACTTC. Translating gives CASSVGNRGPQETQYF.

The J gene is TRBJ2-2, the V gene TRBV5-6; D is unclear. CDR3 length equals 16 residues. Germline V gene sequence: CDR1 SGHDT, CDR2 YYEEEE. The V gene lost 4 bases and the J gene lost 1 base, with 14 bases spanning the gap. This CDR3 is CASSSSARLNTGELFF. The DNA of the CDR3 is TGTGCCAGCAGCAGTTCGGCGCGGTTGAACACCGGGGAGCTGTTTTTT.

The gene calls are TRBV2 and TRBJ1-5; no firm D call. The ends were cut back, 1 base at V and 4 bases at J, with 20 bases in the middle. Germline V gene lookup returns CDR1 SNHLY and CDR2 FYNNEI. This CDR3 has 18 residues. CDR3 nucleotide sequence: TGTGCCAGCAGTGAAGTGGCAGGCAGAGATTTGAGAAATCAGCCCCAGCATTTT. It codes for CASSEVAGRDLRNQPQHF.

The rearrangement links TRBV6-5 to TRBJ2-1; TRBD1 matches at 11 bases. The CDR3 length is 13 residues. CDR1 MNHEY and CDR2 SVGAGI come from the germline V gene. The CDR3 reads CGEGQGADNEQFF. As DNA, the CDR3 is TGTGGCGAAGGACAGGGGGCGGACAATGAGCAGTTCTTC.

The chain joins TRBV18 to TRBJ1-2; D remains unclear. Germline lookup yields CDR1 KGHSH and CDR2 LQKENI. V lost 8 bases and J 7 bases, leaving 23 bases between the germline ends. The CDR3 has 15 residues. The CDR3 bases are TGTGCCAGCACACGGGAGGTAGCCCTGATGGGTGGCTACACCTTC. This gives the protein CASTREVALMGGYTF.

The CDR3 sequence: CASSRDWQYNEQFF. CDR3 nucleotide sequence: TGTGCCAGCTCAAGGGACTGGCAATACAATGAGCAGTTCTTC. The chain couples TRBV6-5 to TRBJ2-1; a weak D match, TRBD2 (6 bases). CDR3 size: 14 residues. Trimming pared 8 bases from V and 4 bases from J, leaving 15 bases between. Germline-derived CDR1 and CDR2 are MNHEY and SVGAGI.

The chain recombines TRBV2 with TRBJ2-7, with a possible D match to TRBD1 (6 bases). Trimming shortened V by 8 bases and J by 4 bases, and 18 bases separated the two germline ends. The CDR3 length is 14 residues. Germline-derived CDR1 and CDR2 are SNHLY and FYNNEI. The CDR3 nucleotides read TGTGCCAGCGTGACGTTGGACAGCCCTTACGAGCAGTACTTC. Amino acid sequence: CASVTLDSPYEQYF.

This clone was counted a few times. The chain has TRBV30 and TRBJ1-4; TRBD1 matches at 7 bases. The J segment lost 3 bases and the V segment lost 3 bases, leaving 4 bases of the junction unmatched. CDR1 is GTSNPN, CDR2 SVGIG, per germline (reference sequence). CDR3 length: 14 residues. Written as DNA, the CDR3 is TGTGCCTGGAGCACAGGGGTGGCTAATGAAAAACTGTTTTTT. Amino acids: CAWSTGVANEKLFF.

V is TRBV25-1 and J is TRBJ1-3; D is perhaps TRBD1 (6 bases). V was shortened by 2 bases and J by 4 bases, with 15 bases between the two germline ends. The CDR3 is 16 amino acids. Germline V CDR1 and CDR2: MGHDK, SYGVNS. The CDR3 loop is CASSEVEGGLGNTIYF. The CDR3 DNA is TGTGCCAGCAGTGAAGTGGAGGGGGGGCTGGGAAACACCATATATTTT.

V gene TRBV19 combines with J gene TRBJ2-3; TRBD1 aligns across 7 bases. Germline loops: CDR1 LNHDA, CDR2 SQIVND (reference sequence). With 8 bases clipped from V and 4 bases from J, the junction kept 12 bases outside the gene matches. The CDR3 length is 15 residues. The CDR3 loop is CASGRQGLDSDTQYF. CDR3 nucleotide sequence: TGTGCCAGTGGGAGACAGGGTCTCGATTCAGATACGCAGTATTTT.

The chain uses TRBV4-3 and TRBJ2-2, with TRBD2 matching 14 bases. This CDR3 region has 17 residues. Trimming took 2 bases from V and 5 from J; bases not matched to a gene: 4. Germline CDR1 and CDR2: LGHNA and YSLEER. In nucleotides, the CDR3 is TGCGCCAGCAGCCAATCGGGACTAGCGGGAGAAACCGGGGAGCTGTTTTTT. It is translated as CASSQSGLAGETGELFF.

The rearrangement joins TRBV7-3 to TRBJ1-1, with TRBD1 identical over 9 bases. The CDR3 runs to 16 residues. Germline lookup yields CDR1 SGHTA and CDR2 FQGTGA. The J segment lost 3 bases and the V segment lost 3 bases, leaving 8 bases of the junction unmatched. The CDR3: CASSLGDRVPYTEAFF. Written as DNA, the CDR3 is TGTGCCAGCAGCTTGGGGGACAGGGTTCCATACACTGAAGCTTTCTTT.

The rearrangement uses TRBV6-2 or TRBV6-3 and TRBJ2-3; 7 bases agree with TRBD1. The CDR3 runs to 16 residues. Per the germline V gene, CDR1 is MNHEY and CDR2 is SVGEGT. The ends lost 0 bases at V and 2 bases at J; junction bases unmatched: 5. CDR3 amino acids: CASSYSGQELTDTQYF. The DNA for the CDR3 is TGTGCCAGCAGTTACTCTGGACAGGAGCTCACAGATACGCAGTATTTT.

The chain uses TRBV2 and TRBJ2-7; D gene ambiguous. V gave up 6 bases and J gave up 7 bases, with 22 bases separating them. CDR3 length: 15 amino acids. Germline V gene sequence: CDR1 SNHLY, CDR2 FYNNEI. CDR3 sequence: CASSGTHTQNYEQYF. CDR3 coding DNA: TGTGCCAGCAGCGGTACCCACACCCAGAACTATGAGCAGTACTTC.

In its sample, this clone was seen once. This sequence joins TRBV14 and TRBJ2-2; D unclear. Germline CDR1 and CDR2: SGHDN and FVKESK. V gave up 0 bases and J gave up 0 bases, with 14 bases separating them. The CDR3 spans 18 residues. CDR3 in amino acids: CASSQDLPRSANTGELFF. The DNA of the CDR3 is TGTGCCAGCAGCCAAGATCTTCCGCGGAGCGCGAACACCGGGGAGCTGTTTTTT.

This rearrangement joins TRBV7-2 to TRBJ2-3; 10 bases are a match to TRBD2. Trimming at V came to 6 bases and at J to 4 bases, leaving 7 bases not matched to a gene. The germline V gene encodes CDR1 SGHTA and CDR2 FQGNSA. This CDR3 comprises 15 residues. CDR3 region: CASRRVAGGADTQYF. Here the CDR3 DNA reads TGTGCCAGCAGACGAGTAGCGGGGGGCGCAGATACGCAGTATTTT.

This chain joins TRBV7-3 and TRBJ2-1, with D maybe TRBD2 (5 bases). The CDR3 has 14 residues. CDR1 and CDR2 (germline): SGHTA, FQGTGA. Trimming stripped 5 bases from V and 4 bases from J, with 12 bases between. The CDR3 region has the DNA TGTGCCAGCAGCCGCGCAGGAGGATACAATGAGCAGTTCTTC. As protein: CASSRAGGYNEQFF.

The rearrangement links TRBV19 to TRBJ1-1; D uncertain. The CDR3 runs to 14 residues. The V and J ends lost 5 bases and 0 bases respectively, with 10 bases between them. In germline, CDR1 is LNHDA, CDR2 SQIVND (reference sequence). CDR3 sequence: CASSFSGLNTEAFF. The CDR3 DNA follows: TGTGCCAGTAGTTTTAGCGGATTGAACACTGAAGCTTTCTTT. The whole variable domain, filled in from reference TRBV19 and TRBJ1-1, reads DGGITQSPKYLFRKEGQNVTLSCEQNLNHDAMYWYRQDPGQGLRLIYYSQIVNDFQKGDIAEGYSVSREKKESFPLTVTSAQKNPTAFYLCASSFSGLNTEAFFGQGTRLTVV.

The chain's CDR3 is CASSPGFQETQYF. The CDR3 region has the DNA TGTGCCAGCAGCCCCGGGTTTCAAGAGACCCAGTACTTC. This chain uses TRBV7-3 with TRBJ2-5; D gene ambiguous. Germline V gene lookup returns CDR1 SGHTA and CDR2 FQGTGA. This CDR3 is built from 13 residues. The germline V and J ends were trimmed by 5 bases and 2 bases, with 9 bases remaining between them.

This clone has more than one count but fewer than ten. J is TRBJ1-1 and V is TRBV4-1, with D maybe TRBD1 (6 bases). The germline V gene has CDR1 MGHRA and CDR2 YSYEKL. The ends were cut back, 4 bases at V and 0 bases at J, with 18 bases in the middle. The CDR3 contains 17 residues. The CDR3: CASSPDSSRGLNTEAFF. The DNA for the CDR3 is TGCGCCAGCAGCCCGGACAGCTCAAGGGGGTTGAACACTGAAGCTTTCTTT.

V usage is TRBV6-2 or TRBV6-3 and J usage is TRBJ1-5; D remains unclear. With 5 bases removed from V and 0 bases from J, the gap between germline ends came to 20 bases. Germline V gene sequence: CDR1 MNHEY, CDR2 SVGEGT. The CDR3 is 18 amino acids. The CDR3 loop is CASSHKTQPAYSNQPQHF. CDR3 DNA: TGTGCCAGCAGTCACAAGACTCAGCCAGCGTATAGCAATCAGCCCCAGCATTTT.

This chain uses TRBV7-2 with TRBJ1-3, with TRBD1 matching 7 bases. V shed 5 bases, J shed 1 base, and the junction held 2 bases outside the gene matches. The CDR3 covers 14 residues. Germline V gene data show CDR1 as SGHTA and CDR2 as FQGNSA. In DNA form, the CDR3 reads TGTGCCAGCAGCCCACAGGGGTCTGGAAACACCATATATTTT. Translation: CASSPQGSGNTIYF. Using reference TRBV7-2 and TRBJ1-3 for the parts outside the CDR3, the full variable domain is GAGVSQSPSNKVTEKGKDVELRCDPISGHTALYWYRQSLGQGLEFLIYFQGNSAPDKSGLPSDRFSAERTGGSVSTLTIQRTQQEDSAVYLCASSPQGSGNTIYFGEGSWLTVV.

A note on this clone: A much more abundant neighbour one base away suggests this may be a read error. This sample includes further DNA sequences coding for the same CDR3. The V and J genes are TRBV6-5 and TRBJ1-1, with D possibly matching TRBD1 (5 bases). Germline V gene data show CDR1 as MNHEY and CDR2 as SVGAGI. This CDR3 is built from 13 residues. V was cut by 2 bases and J by 1 base, with 5 bases left in between. The DNA of the CDR3 is TGTGCCAGCAGTTACACAGGGAACACTGAAGCTTTCTTT. Translated, it gives CASSYTGNTEAFF.

This chain joins TRBV6-2 or TRBV6-3 and TRBJ1-3; D unclear. The CDR3 totals 15 residues. The germline gives CDR1 MNHEY, CDR2 SVGEGT. V was trimmed by 2 bases and J by 0 bases, leaving 8 bases between them. CDR3 residues: CASSYAGGSGNTIYF. CDR3 in DNA: TGTGCCAGCAGTTACGCCGGAGGCTCTGGAAACACCATATATTTT.

The J gene is TRBJ2-1, the V gene TRBV4-2, with D possibly TRBD1 on 6 matching bases. V lost 3 bases, J lost 0 bases, and 18 bases lay in between. The CDR3 sequence is 18 residues long. In germline, CDR1 is LGHNA, CDR2 YNFKEQ. CDR3 residues: CASSHETSGAGSYNEQFF. In DNA, the CDR3 is TGTGCCAGCAGCCACGAGACGTCAGGGGCCGGCTCCTACAATGAGCAGTTCTTC.